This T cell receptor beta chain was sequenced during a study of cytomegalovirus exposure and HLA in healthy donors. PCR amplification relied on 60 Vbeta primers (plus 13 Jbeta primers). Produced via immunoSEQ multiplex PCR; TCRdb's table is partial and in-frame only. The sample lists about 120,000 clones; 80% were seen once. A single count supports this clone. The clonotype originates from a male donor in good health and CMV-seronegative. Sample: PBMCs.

In DNA, the CDR3 is TGTGCCTGGACCGGACAGTCCTACGAGCAGTACTTC. It codes for CAWTGQSYEQYF. The chain uses TRBV30 and TRBJ2-7; a possible D gene is TRBD1 (6 bases). This CDR3 region has 12 residues. With 4 bases removed from V and 1 base from J, the gap between germline ends came to 8 bases. CDR1 is GTSNPN, CDR2 SVGIG, per germline (reference sequence).